This is a list of T cell receptor beta chains from one sample in a study of blood T cell repertoires in COVID-19. The table came from immunoSEQ multiplex PCR; TCRdb's copy has only in-frame clones and leaves some out. The profile shows some 300,000 clones, around 88% of them singletons. Sequencing was performed on peripheral blood. The receptors were gathered from a woman aged 25 to 39 who had recovered from COVID-19. Each CDR3 is given with its conserved first and last residue. Fields, in order: D gene, V gene, J gene, clone size, CDR3 DNA, CDR3 protein. D genes are given only for firm matches. Only some rows state a clone size, as once, few, many or a class for expanded clones.

.	TRBV6-5	TRBJ2-5	.	TGTGCCAGCAGTTACTCGGGGGGGCCAGAGACCCAGTACTTC	CASSYSGGPETQYF
TRBD1	TRBV28	TRBJ1-2	.	TGTGCCAGCAGTTTCAGGGGGGACTATGGCTACACCTTC	CASSFRGDYGYTF
.	TRBV5-1	TRBJ1-1	.	TGCGCCAGCAGCTCCCCCGAGTCGGGGGGACGGAGCACTGAAGCTTTCTTT	CASSSPESGGRSTEAFF
TRBD2	TRBV9	TRBJ2-2	.	TGTGCCAGCAGTGTGGGACTAGCGGGGGGAAGCGGGGAGCTGTTTTTT	CASSVGLAGGSGELFF
TRBD2	TRBV2	TRBJ2-5	once	TGTGCCAGCACCATCCGGGGGGGGGAGACCCAGTACTTC	CASTIRGGETQYF
.	TRBV2	TRBJ1-6	few	TGTGCCAGCAGATCTCAGGTTCGCAATTCACCCCTCCACTTT	CASRSQVRNSPLHF
TRBD2	TRBV3-1/TRBV3-2	TRBJ2-3	.	TGTGCCAGCAGCCTGCGACTAGCGGGGAACACAGATACGCAGTATTTT	CASSLRLAGNTDTQYF
TRBD1	TRBV5-5	TRBJ1-1	many	TGTGCCAGCAGCTTTCAGGGGGCGCGGGCTGAAGCTTTCTTT	CASSFQGARAEAFF
.	TRBV4-1	TRBJ2-1	.	TGCGCCAGCAGCCACGGGACAACTAACTACAATGAGCAGTTCTTC	CASSHGTTNYNEQFF
.	TRBV29-1	TRBJ1-4	.	TGCAGCGGACACTCTACAGGGCGAGCACTAAATGAAAAACTGTTTTTT	CSGHSTGRALNEKLFF
.	TRBV23-1	TRBJ2-7	.	TGCGCCAGCCTAATTAACCGGCAGCGATTCTCCTACGAGCAGTACTTC	CASLINRQRFSYEQYF
TRBD1	TRBV28	TRBJ1-1	.	TGTGCCAGCAGTTTGGGGGGACAGGGTCTACCTGAAGCTTTCTTT	CASSLGGQGLPEAFF
TRBD1	TRBV28	TRBJ1-1	.	TGTGCCAGCAGGGACAGGGTCCGAACTGAAGCTTTCTTT	CASRDRVRTEAFF
.	TRBV20-1	TRBJ1-3	.	TGCAGTGCTAGTCGTCCAGGCTCTTCTGGAAACACCATATATTTT	CSASRPGSSGNTIYF
.	TRBV24-1	TRBJ2-2	.	TGTGCCACCAGTGATTTGGGCCAGGACAGCGGGGAGCTGTTTTTT	CATSDLGQDSGELFF
TRBD2	TRBV7-2	TRBJ2-1	.	TGTGCCAGCAGCTCCCAAGCGGCCGGGACTAGCGGGGGCGAGTTCTTC	CASSSQAAGTSGGEFF
.	TRBV12-3/TRBV12-4	TRBJ1-1	once	TGTGCCAGCAGTTTGGCAGGGAACACTGAAGCTTTCTTT	CASSLAGNTEAFF
TRBD1	TRBV7-9	TRBJ1-2	.	TGTGCCAGCAGCTTAGGGGACAGGGGTGATTACGGCTACACCTTC	CASSLGDRGDYGYTF
TRBD2	TRBV24-1	TRBJ2-3	.	TGTGCCATCGGGGAGGGGCCCTTCCCGGGGAGCACAGATACGCAGTATTTT	CAIGEGPFPGSTDTQYF
TRBD2	TRBV28	TRBJ2-3	.	TGTGCCAGCAGTTGGGGACTAGGACCTGGGGTAACGCAGTATTTT	CASSWGLGPGVTQYF
.	TRBV5-1	TRBJ2-2	.	TGCGCCAGCAGCTTGGGGCGGGTTACGAACACCGGGGAGCTGTTTTTT	CASSLGRVTNTGELFF
TRBD1	TRBV29-1	TRBJ1-2	.	TGCAGCGTTGAGGGGACAGGAGACACCAACTATGGCTACACCTTC	CSVEGTGDTNYGYTF
.	TRBV30	TRBJ1-6	.	TGTGCCTGGAGTGTGGGGCCTGGTAATTCACCCCTCCACTTT	CAWSVGPGNSPLHF
.	TRBV2	TRBJ1-4	few	TGTGCCAACCAGCGAGGGCCGAATGAAAAACTGTTTTTT	CANQRGPNEKLFF
.	TRBV28	TRBJ1-6	once	TGTGCCAGCAGTCCCGGACAGTATAATTCACCCCTCCACTTT	CASSPGQYNSPLHF
.	TRBV5-6	TRBJ1-2	.	TGTGCCAGCAGCCTCCAACGCGGAGGCTACACCTTC	CASSLQRGGYTF
TRBD1	TRBV7-9	TRBJ1-5	.	TGTGCCAGCAGCGCCCACAGGGGCCAGGCGGGCAATCAGCCCCAGCATTTT	CASSAHRGQAGNQPQHF
TRBD1	TRBV6-6	TRBJ1-4	.	TGTGCCAGCATCGAACCAGGGGGCCATGGAAAAAAACTGTTTTTT	CASIEPGGHGKKLFF
.	TRBV4-2	TRBJ1-3	few	TGTGCCAGCAGCCCTCCAGGCTTCGGGGCTGGAAACACCATATATTTT	CASSPPGFGAGNTIYF
.	TRBV2	TRBJ2-2	once	TGTGCCAGCACTCCAGGTGGCACCGGGGAGCTGTTTTTT	CASTPGGTGELFF
TRBD1	TRBV10-3	TRBJ1-4	.	TGTGCCATCAGACCGGGACAGGCTAATGAAAAACTGTTTTTT	CAIRPGQANEKLFF
TRBD1	TRBV28	TRBJ1-1	.	TGTGCCAGCAGTCCTCCCCCTTTGACAGGGGGTTTGTACACTGAAGCTTTCTTT	CASSPPPLTGGLYTEAFF
.	TRBV18	TRBJ1-3	.	TGTGCCAGCTCATACGGGGGGCAGTCTTTTCCTGGAAACACCATATATTTT	CASSYGGQSFPGNTIYF
TRBD1	TRBV6-5	TRBJ2-7	.	TGTGCCAGCCGTAACAGGGGGCTCCTCTACGAGCAGTACTTC	CASRNRGLLYEQYF
.	TRBV20-1	TRBJ1-4	.	TGCAGTGCCAATAATGAAAAACTGTTTTTT	CSANNEKLFF
TRBD1	TRBV7-2	TRBJ1-2	once	TGTGCCAGCAGTCTACAGGGGGCGGGTGGCTACACCTTC	CASSLQGAGGYTF
TRBD1	TRBV6-2/TRBV6-3	TRBJ2-7	.	TGTGCCAGCAGTTCCGGGACAGGGGGATATGAGCAGTACTTC	CASSSGTGGYEQYF
TRBD1	TRBV18	TRBJ2-1	.	TGTGCCAGCTCACCAAGGACAGGAAATTACAATGAGCAGTTCTTC	CASSPRTGNYNEQFF
TRBD1	TRBV6-5	TRBJ1-2	.	TGTGCCAGCAGTTCAACAGGGGACTATGGCTACACCTTC	CASSSTGDYGYTF
.	TRBV2	TRBJ1-4	once	TGTGCCAGCGAAGGCCGGGAGACGAATGAAAAACTGTTTTTT	CASEGRETNEKLFF
.	TRBV30	TRBJ2-1	.	TGTGCCTGGAGTACATTTAATGAGCAGTTCTTC	CAWSTFNEQFF
TRBD1	TRBV3-1/TRBV3-2	TRBJ2-3	.	TGTGCCAGCAGCACCGGGACAGTTAGCACAGATACGCAGTATTTT	CASSTGTVSTDTQYF
TRBD1	TRBV19	TRBJ1-6	.	TGTGCCAGTAGTCACCGGGACAGGGGGAATTCACCCCTCCACTTT	CASSHRDRGNSPLHF
TRBD1	TRBV28	TRBJ1-5	.	TGTGCCAGCAGTTTCAATCAGGCAGCAGGGGGGCCCCAGCATTTT	CASSFNQAAGGPQHF
.	TRBV19	TRBJ1-5	.	TGTGCCACCACAGGGCCTTATAGCAATCAGCCCCAGCATTTT	CATTGPYSNQPQHF
.	TRBV6-5	TRBJ1-5	.	TGTGCCAGCACAGGTTGGCATAGCAATCAGCCCCAGCATTTT	CASTGWHSNQPQHF
TRBD1	TRBV18	TRBJ1-3	once	TGTGCCAGCTCATCGGGACAGGGCTCTGGAAACACCATATATTTT	CASSSGQGSGNTIYF
TRBD1	TRBV11-2	TRBJ1-4	.	TGTGCCAGCAGCTTAGTTGACAGGGGGCATGAAAAACTGTTTTTT	CASSLVDRGHEKLFF
.	TRBV27	TRBJ2-7	few	TGTGCCAGCAGTTTTATCGACAGTCCCGAGCAGTACTTC	CASSFIDSPEQYF
.	TRBV9	TRBJ1-2	.	TGTGCCAGCAGCTCCAGGGAAGGGATTATTAACTATGGCTACACCTTC	CASSSREGIINYGYTF
.	TRBV19	TRBJ1-4	.	TGTGCCAGTAGTAGGGGCAGAGCAACTAATGAAAAACTGTTTTTT	CASSRGRATNEKLFF
TRBD1	TRBV6-2/TRBV6-3	TRBJ2-2	.	TGTGCCAGCAGTTACCCCCTGGACAGGGCGAACACCGGGGAGCTGTTTTTT	CASSYPLDRANTGELFF